This T cell receptor beta chain was documented in a study of blood T cell repertoires in COVID-19. V shed 0 bases and J shed 4 bases, with 7 bases lying between them. The CDR3 sequence is 13 residues long. Germline V lookup: CDR1 SGHRS, CDR2 YFSETQ. Measured with immunoSEQ multiplex PCR; TCRdb has only the in-frame clones, and not every one. The sample has 200,000 to 250,000 clones, less than 90% seen once. The receptor was isolated from a man between 65 and 85 years old with acute or convalescent COVID-19. The sample taken for sequencing was peripheral blood. The chain joins TRBV5-1 to TRBJ2-5; tentative D call: TRBD2 (5 bases). The CDR3 DNA reads TGCGCCAGCAGCTTGGGAGGGCCAGAGACCCAGTACTTC. It is translated as CASSLGGPETQYF. Full variable domain (missing parts from reference TRBV5-1 and TRBJ2-5): KAGVTQTPRYLIKTRGQQVTLSCSPISGHRSVSWYQQTPGQGLQFLFEYFSETQRNKGNFPGRFSGRQFSNSRSEMNVSTLELGDSALYLCASSLGGPETQYFGPGTRLLVL.